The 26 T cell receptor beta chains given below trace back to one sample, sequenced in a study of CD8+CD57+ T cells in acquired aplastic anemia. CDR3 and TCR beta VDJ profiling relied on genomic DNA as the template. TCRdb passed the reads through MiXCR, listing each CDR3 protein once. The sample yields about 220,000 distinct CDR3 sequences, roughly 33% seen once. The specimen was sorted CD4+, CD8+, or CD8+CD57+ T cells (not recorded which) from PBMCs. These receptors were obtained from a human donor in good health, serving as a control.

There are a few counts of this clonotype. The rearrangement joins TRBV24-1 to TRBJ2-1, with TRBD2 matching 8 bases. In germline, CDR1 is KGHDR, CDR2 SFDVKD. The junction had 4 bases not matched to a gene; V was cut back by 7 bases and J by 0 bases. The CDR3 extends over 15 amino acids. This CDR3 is CATSRGTSSYNEQFF. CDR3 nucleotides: TGTGCCACCAGCCGAGGGACTAGCTCCTACAATGAGCAGTTCTTC.

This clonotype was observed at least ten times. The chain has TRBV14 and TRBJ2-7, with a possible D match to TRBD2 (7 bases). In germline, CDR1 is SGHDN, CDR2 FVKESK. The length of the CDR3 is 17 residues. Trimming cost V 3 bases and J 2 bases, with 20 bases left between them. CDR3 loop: CASSQGPRGALPYEQYF. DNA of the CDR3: TGTGCCAGCAGCCAGGGGCCTCGGGGGGCCCTCCCCTACGAGCAGTACTTC.

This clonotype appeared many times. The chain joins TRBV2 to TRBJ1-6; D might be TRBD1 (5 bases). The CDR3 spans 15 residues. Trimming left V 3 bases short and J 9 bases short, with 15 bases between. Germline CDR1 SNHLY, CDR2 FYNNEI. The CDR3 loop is CASSEVGVVSSPLHF. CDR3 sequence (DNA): TGTGCCAGCAGTGAGGTAGGGGTTGTGAGTTCACCCCTCCACTTT.

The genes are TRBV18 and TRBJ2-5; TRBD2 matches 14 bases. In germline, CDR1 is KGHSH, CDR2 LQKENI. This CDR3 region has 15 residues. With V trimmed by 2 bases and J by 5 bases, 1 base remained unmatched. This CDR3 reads CASSPGLAGGETQYF. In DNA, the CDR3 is TGTGCCAGCTCACCAGGACTAGCGGGAGGTGAGACCCAGTACTTC.

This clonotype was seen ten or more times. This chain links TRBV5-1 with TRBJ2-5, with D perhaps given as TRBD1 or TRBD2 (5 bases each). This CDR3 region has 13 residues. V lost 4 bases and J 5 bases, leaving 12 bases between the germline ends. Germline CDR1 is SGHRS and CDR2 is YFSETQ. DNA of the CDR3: TGCGCCAGCAGCCCAGGGCCGGGGGAGACCCAGTACTTC. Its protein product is CASSPGPGETQYF.

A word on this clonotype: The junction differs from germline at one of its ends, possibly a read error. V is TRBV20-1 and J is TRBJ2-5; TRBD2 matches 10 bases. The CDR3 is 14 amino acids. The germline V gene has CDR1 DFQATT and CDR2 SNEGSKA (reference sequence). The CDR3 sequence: CSAALAGVQEAQYF. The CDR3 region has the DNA TGCAGTGCCGCTCTAGCGGGGGTACAAGAGGCCCAGTACTTC.

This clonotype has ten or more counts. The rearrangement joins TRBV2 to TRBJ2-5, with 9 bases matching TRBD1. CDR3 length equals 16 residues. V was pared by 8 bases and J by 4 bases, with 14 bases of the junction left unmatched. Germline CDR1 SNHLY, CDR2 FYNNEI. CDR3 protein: CASGLLTGGFGETQYF. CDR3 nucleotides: TGTGCCAGCGGACTGCTCACAGGGGGCTTCGGAGAGACCCAGTACTTC.

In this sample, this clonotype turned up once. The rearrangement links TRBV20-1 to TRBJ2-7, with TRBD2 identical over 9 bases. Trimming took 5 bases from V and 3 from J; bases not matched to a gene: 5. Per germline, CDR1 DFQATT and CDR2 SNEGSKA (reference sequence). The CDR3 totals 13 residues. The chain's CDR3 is CSASGLARYEQYF. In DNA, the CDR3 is TGCAGTGCTTCCGGACTAGCGCGCTACGAGCAGTACTTC.

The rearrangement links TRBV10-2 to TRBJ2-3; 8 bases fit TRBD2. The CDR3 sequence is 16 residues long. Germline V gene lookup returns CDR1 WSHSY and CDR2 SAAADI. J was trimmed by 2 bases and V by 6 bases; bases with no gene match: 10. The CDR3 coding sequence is TGCGCCAGCAGGGATCACCCGGGACTAGACACAGATACGCAGTATTTT. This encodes CASRDHPGLDTDTQYF.

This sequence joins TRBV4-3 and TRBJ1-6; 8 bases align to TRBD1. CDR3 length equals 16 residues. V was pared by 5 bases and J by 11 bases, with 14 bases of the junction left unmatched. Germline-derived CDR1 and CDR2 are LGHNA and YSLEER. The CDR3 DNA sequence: TGCGCCAGCAGCTCCCAGGGGGCAGGGCTTCGAGCACCCCTCCACTTT. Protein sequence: CASSSQGAGLRAPLHF.

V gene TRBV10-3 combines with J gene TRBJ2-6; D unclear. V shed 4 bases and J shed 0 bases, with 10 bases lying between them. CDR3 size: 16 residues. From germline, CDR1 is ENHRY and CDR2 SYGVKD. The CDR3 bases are TGTGCCATCAGTGGATTCGTCAACTCTGGGGCCAACGTCCTGACTTTC. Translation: CAISGFVNSGANVLTF.

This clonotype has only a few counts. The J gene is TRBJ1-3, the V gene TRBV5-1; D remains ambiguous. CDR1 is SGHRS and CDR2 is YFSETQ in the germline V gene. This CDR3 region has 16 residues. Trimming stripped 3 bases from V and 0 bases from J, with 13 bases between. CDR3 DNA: TGCGCCAGCAGCTCCTCCCCAATGAGCTCTGGAAACACCATATATTTT. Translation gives CASSSSPMSSGNTIYF.

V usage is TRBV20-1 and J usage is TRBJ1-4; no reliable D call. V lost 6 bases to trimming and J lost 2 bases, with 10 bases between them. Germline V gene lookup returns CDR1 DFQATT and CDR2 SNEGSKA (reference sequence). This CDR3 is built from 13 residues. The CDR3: CSAEGGTNEKLFF. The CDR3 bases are TGCAGTGCCGAGGGCGGGACTAATGAAAAACTGTTTTTT.

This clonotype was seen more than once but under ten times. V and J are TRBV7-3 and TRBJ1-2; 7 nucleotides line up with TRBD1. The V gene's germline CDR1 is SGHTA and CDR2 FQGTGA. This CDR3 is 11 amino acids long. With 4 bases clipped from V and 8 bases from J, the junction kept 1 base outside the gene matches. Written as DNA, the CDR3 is TGTGCCAGCAGCTCGGGACAGGGCTACACCTTC. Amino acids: CASSSGQGYTF.

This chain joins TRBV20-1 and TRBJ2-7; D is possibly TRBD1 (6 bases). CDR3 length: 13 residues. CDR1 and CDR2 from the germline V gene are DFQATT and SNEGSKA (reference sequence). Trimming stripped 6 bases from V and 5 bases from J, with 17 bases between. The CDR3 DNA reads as TGCAGTGCCGGAGGACAGAACCTCGACGAGCAGTACTTC. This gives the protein CSAGGQNLDEQYF.

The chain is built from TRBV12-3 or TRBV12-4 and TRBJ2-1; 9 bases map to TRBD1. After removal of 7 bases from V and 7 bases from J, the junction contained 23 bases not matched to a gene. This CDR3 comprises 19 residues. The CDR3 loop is CASTFRTGVGFGLGNEQFF. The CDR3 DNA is TGTGCCAGCACTTTTCGGACAGGGGTCGGGTTTGGTTTGGGGAATGAGCAGTTCTTC.

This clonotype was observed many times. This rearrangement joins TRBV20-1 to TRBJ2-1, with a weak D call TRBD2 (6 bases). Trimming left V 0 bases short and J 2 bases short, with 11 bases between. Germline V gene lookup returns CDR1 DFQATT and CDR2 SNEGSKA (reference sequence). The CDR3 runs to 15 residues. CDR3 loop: CSARDHGGTYNEQFF. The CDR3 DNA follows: TGCAGTGCTAGAGATCACGGGGGAACCTACAATGAGCAGTTCTTC.

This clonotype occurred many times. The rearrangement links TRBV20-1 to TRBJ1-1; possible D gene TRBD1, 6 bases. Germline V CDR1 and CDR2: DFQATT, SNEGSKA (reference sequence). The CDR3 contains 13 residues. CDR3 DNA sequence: TGCAGGGCCCTTAGGGGGGACGACACTGAAGCTTTCTTT. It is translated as CRALRGDDTEAFF.

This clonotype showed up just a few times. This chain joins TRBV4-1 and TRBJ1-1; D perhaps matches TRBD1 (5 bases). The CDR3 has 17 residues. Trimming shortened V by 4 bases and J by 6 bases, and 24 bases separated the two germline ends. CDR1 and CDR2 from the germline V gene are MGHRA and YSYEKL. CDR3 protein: CASSPRPGPIGVSEAFF. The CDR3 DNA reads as TGCGCCAGCAGCCCACGGCCAGGGCCGATTGGGGTATCTGAAGCTTTCTTT.

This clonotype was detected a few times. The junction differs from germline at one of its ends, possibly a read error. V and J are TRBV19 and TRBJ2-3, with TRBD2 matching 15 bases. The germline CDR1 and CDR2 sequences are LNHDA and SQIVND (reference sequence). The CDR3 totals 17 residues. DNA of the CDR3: TGTGCCAGCACCGGGACTAGCGGGGGGTTCGTCACAGATACGCAGTGTTTT. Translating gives CASTGTSGGFVTDTQCF.

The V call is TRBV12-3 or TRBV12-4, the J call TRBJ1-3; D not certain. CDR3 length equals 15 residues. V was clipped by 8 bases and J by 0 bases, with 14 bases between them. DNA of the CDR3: TGTGCCAGCTATTCCTTGGGCAGCTCTGGAAACACCATATATTTT. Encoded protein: CASYSLGSSGNTIYF.

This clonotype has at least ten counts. The DNA of the CDR3 is TGCAGTGCTAGAGATACAACAGGGGCTGGAAACACCATATATTTT. It specifies CSARDTTGAGNTIYF. The rearrangement uses TRBV20-1 and TRBJ1-3; 7 nucleotides align to TRBD1. Germline V lookup: CDR1 DFQATT, CDR2 SNEGSKA (reference sequence). V dropped 0 bases and J dropped 2; count of bases not matched to a gene: 4. The CDR3 spans 15 residues.

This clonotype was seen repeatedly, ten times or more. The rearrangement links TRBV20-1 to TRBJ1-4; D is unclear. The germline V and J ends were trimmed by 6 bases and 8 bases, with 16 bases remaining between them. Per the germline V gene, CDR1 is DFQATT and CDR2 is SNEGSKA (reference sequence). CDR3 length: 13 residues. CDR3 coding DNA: TGCAGTGCCCGGACGGGCATTGGCGAAAAACTGTTTTTT. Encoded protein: CSARTGIGEKLFF.

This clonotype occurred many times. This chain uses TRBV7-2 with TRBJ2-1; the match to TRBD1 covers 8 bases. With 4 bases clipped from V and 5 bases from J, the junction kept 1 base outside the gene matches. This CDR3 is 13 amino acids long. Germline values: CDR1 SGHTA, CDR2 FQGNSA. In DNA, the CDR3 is TGTGCCAGCAGCTGGGACAGGAACAATGAGCAGTTCTTC. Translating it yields CASSWDRNNEQFF. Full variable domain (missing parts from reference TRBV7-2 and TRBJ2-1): GAGVSQSPSNKVTEKGKDVELRCDPISGHTALYWYRQSLGQGLEFLIYFQGNSAPDKSGLPSDRFSAERTGGSVSTLTIQRTQQEDSAVYLCASSWDRNNEQFFGPGTRLTVL.

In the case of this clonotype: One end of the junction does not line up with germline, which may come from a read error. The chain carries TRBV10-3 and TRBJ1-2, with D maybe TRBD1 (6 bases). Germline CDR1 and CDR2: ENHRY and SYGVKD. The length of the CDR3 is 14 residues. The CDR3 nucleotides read TGTGCCAGCAGTACAGACAGGATCAACTATGGCTACACCTTC. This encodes CASSTDRINYGYTF.

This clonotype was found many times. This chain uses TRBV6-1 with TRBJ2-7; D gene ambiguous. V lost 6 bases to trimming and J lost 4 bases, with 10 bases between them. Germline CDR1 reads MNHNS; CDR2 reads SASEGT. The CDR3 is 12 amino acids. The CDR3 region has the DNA TGTGCCAGCAGAAAAGACGGTTACGAGCAGTACTTC. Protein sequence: CASRKDGYEQYF.